This TCR beta chain appears in the sequencing data of a study of T cell responses to AZD1222 COVID-19 vaccine. Study as a whole: Pooled together were second doses at about 4 or about 12 weeks.

Study outcomes and limitations: After two AZD1222 doses, spike-specific TCR breadth and depth rose versus day 0. Donors, mostly white British, included more females; clonal diversity was possibly underestimated. Baseline serostatus was positive in only six AZD1222 recipients.

Profiling relied on immunoSEQ multiplex PCR, and the TCRdb table lists in-frame clones only, not all of them. This sample carries about 110,000 clones, 85% to 90% of them seen once, and the ten largest clones take about 3%. Germline V gene sequence: CDR1 GTSNPN, CDR2 SVGIG (reference sequence). The CDR3 is 14 amino acids. Trimming shortened V by 0 bases and J by 0 bases, and 8 bases separated the two germline ends. As for this clone: The antigen is unknown.

The V gene is TRBV30, the J gene TRBJ1-2; D gene uncertain. This specimen consisted of peripheral blood, obtained on day 0 of AZD1222 vaccination. The origin of this receptor is an adult in good health. The CDR3 nucleotides are TGTGCCTGGAGTGTACGGTCAGCTAACTATGGCTACACCTTC. This encodes CAWSVRSANYGYTF. The variable domain in full, completed from reference TRBV30 and TRBJ1-2, reads SQTIHQWPATLVQPVGSPLSLECTVEGTSNPNLYWYRQAAGRGLQLLFYSVGIGQISSEVPQNLSASRPQDRQFILSSKKLLLSDSGFYLCAWSVRSANYGYTFGSGTRLTVV.